A single sample gave rise to the 16 T cell receptor beta chains below, sequenced in a study of control samples from healthy donors and cancer patients. Repertoires were generated with immunoSEQ multiplex PCR, while TCRdb's copy carries only in-frame clones and drops some. This table has 90,000 to 100,000 clones, over 60% appearing once. Sequenced material: blood. Source of these receptors: a woman between 25 and 40 years old in good health.

This chain uses TRBV9 with TRBJ1-1; D possibly corresponds to TRBD1 (6 bases). V dropped 0 bases and J dropped 4 bases, with 13 bases sitting between them. This CDR3 has 15 residues. Germline V gene lookup returns CDR1 SGDLS and CDR2 YYNGEE. Written as DNA, the CDR3 is TGTGCCAGCAGCGTAGCGGGGGGCAAAGGCACTGAAGCTTTCTTT. Translated, it gives CASSVAGGKGTEAFF.

The V call is TRBV11-2, the J call TRBJ2-1; a weak D match, TRBD2 (6 bases). CDR1 is SGHAT, CDR2 FQNNGV, per germline. This CDR3 is 19 amino acids long. Trimming left V 5 bases short and J 0 bases short, with 23 bases between. The CDR3 DNA sequence: TGTGCCAGCAGCCAACGGGGGTCTTGGACGGGGACCTCCTACAATGAGCAGTTCTTC. It specifies CASSQRGSWTGTSYNEQFF.

This rearrangement joins TRBV2 to TRBJ2-7; 11 bases align to TRBD2. Germline CDR1 SNHLY, CDR2 FYNNEI. V shed 2 bases, J shed 1 base, and the junction held 4 bases outside the gene matches. This CDR3 region has 16 residues. This CDR3 reads CASSEIAGGLSYEQYF. In DNA form, the CDR3 reads TGTGCCAGCAGTGAAATAGCGGGGGGGCTATCCTACGAGCAGTACTTC.

This chain's CDR3 is CASSWDQKAQYF. Here the CDR3 DNA reads TGTGCCAGCAGCTGGGACCAAAAGGCGCAGTACTTC. The chain couples TRBV2 to TRBJ2-7, with D perhaps given as TRBD1 or TRBD2 (5 bases each). CDR1 is SNHLY and CDR2 is FYNNEI in the germline V gene. CDR3 length: 12 residues. Trimming took 6 bases from V and 9 from J, leaving 15 bases between them.

This clone was seen just once. The rearrangement uses TRBV30 and TRBJ2-5, with D maybe TRBD1 (6 bases). V dropped 2 bases and J dropped 5 bases, with 12 bases sitting between them. CDR3 length equals 13 residues. Germline assignment: CDR1 GTSNPN and CDR2 SVGIG (reference sequence). The CDR3 protein is CAWSFTGTETQYF. The CDR3 DNA reads TGTGCCTGGAGTTTCACAGGGACGGAGACCCAGTACTTC.

The chain is built from TRBV24-1 and TRBJ2-7; no definite D call. CDR3 length: 13 amino acids. Looked up from germline, CDR1 is KGHDR and CDR2 is SFDVKD. Trimming took 6 bases from V and 0 from J, leaving 8 bases between them. CDR3 amino acids: CATSSRSSYEQYF. The DNA for the CDR3 is TGTGCCACCAGTAGCCGCAGCTCCTACGAGCAGTACTTC.

The V and J genes are TRBV3-1 (or the pseudogene TRBV3-2) and TRBJ1-1, with D possibly TRBD1 on 6 matching bases. The CDR3 length is 15 residues. Trimming stripped 4 bases from V and 1 base from J, with 13 bases between. Germline loops: CDR1 LGHDT, CDR2 YNNKEL (reference sequence). This CDR3 is CASSLSRGGNTEAFF. The CDR3 DNA is TGTGCCAGCAGCCTGTCCAGAGGGGGGAACACTGAAGCTTTCTTT.

The chain joins TRBV5-4 to TRBJ1-1, with D tentatively TRBD1 (5 bases). The CDR3 totals 15 residues. V lost 1 base, J lost 0 bases, and 10 bases lay in between. Germline V CDR1 and CDR2: SGHNT, YYREEE (reference sequence). CDR3 in DNA: TGTGCCAGCAGCTTGCACCAGGGCGTGAACACTGAAGCTTTCTTT. It encodes CASSLHQGVNTEAFF.

The chain couples TRBV2 to TRBJ2-1; 11 bases are a match to TRBD2. The CDR3 is made up of 14 amino acids. Germline V gives CDR1 SNHLY, CDR2 FYNNEI. The V segment lost 4 bases and the J segment 10 bases; nucleotides outside the gene matches: 6. This CDR3 is CASSVAGGPREQFF. CDR3 in DNA: TGTGCCAGCAGTGTAGCGGGGGGGCCTAGGGAGCAGTTCTTC.

This clone was seen a handful of times. V is TRBV6-5 and J is TRBJ2-7, with D perhaps TRBD2 (6 bases). V was clipped by 6 bases and J by 2 bases, with 11 bases between them. The CDR3 is made up of 13 amino acids. Germline V gene lookup returns CDR1 MNHEY and CDR2 SVGAGI. The CDR3 nucleotides are TGTGCCAGCAGAACCGGGAGCGCCTACGAGCAGTACTTC. This translates into CASRTGSAYEQYF.

V gene TRBV14 combines with J gene TRBJ1-1; D is undetermined. The CDR3 is made up of 13 amino acids. The germline CDR1 and CDR2 sequences are SGHDN and FVKESK. V was cut by 1 base and J by 7 bases, with 10 bases left in between. CDR3 DNA sequence: TGTGCCAGCAGCCAAGGATTAAGAGGTGAAGCTTTCTTT. It yields the protein CASSQGLRGEAFF.

The chain recombines TRBV9 with TRBJ2-1; D is unresolved. With 5 bases removed from V and 8 bases from J, the gap between germline ends came to 11 bases. Germline V CDR1 and CDR2: SGDLS, YYNGEE. This CDR3 region has 12 residues. The CDR3 DNA reads as TGTGCCAGCAGTCTGGACCGTTATGAGCAGTTCTTC. Translating gives CASSLDRYEQFF.

This clone was recorded once. Germline is not matched at one junction end, which may reflect a read error. The V and J genes are TRBV6-5 and TRBJ1-2, with D perhaps matching TRBD1 (5 bases). Germline loops: CDR1 MNHEY, CDR2 SVGAGI. The CDR3 has 12 amino acids. The CDR3 is CASRADNYGYTF. The CDR3 region has the DNA TGTGCAAGCAGGGCGGATAACTATGGCTACACCTTC.

The gene calls are TRBV5-4 and TRBJ1-2, with 10 bases identical to TRBD1. With V trimmed by 4 bases and J by 4 bases, 1 base remained unmatched. The CDR3 sequence is 13 residues long. In germline, CDR1 is SGHNT, CDR2 YYREEE (reference sequence). Written as DNA, the CDR3 is TGTGCCAGCAGCCGGGACAGGGGCTATGGCTACACCTTC. It yields the protein CASSRDRGYGYTF.

This clone came up once. The CDR3 sequence is CASSQEYSTEAFF. The CDR3 DNA follows: TGTGCCAGCAGCCAAGAATATAGCACTGAAGCTTTCTTT. The chain is built from TRBV14 and TRBJ1-1; no reliable D call. The CDR3 has 13 residues. Trimming cost V 0 bases and J 4 bases, with 6 bases left between them. CDR1 is SGHDN and CDR2 is FVKESK in the germline V gene.

V and J are TRBV29-1 and TRBJ2-1; D is uncertain. The CDR3 sequence is 12 residues long. The V gene's germline CDR1 is SQVTM and CDR2 ANQGSEA. V was clipped by 3 bases and J by 4 bases, with 7 bases between them. DNA of the CDR3: TGCAGCGTTGATGACGGTTACAATGAGCAGTTCTTC. Translation gives CSVDDGYNEQFF.